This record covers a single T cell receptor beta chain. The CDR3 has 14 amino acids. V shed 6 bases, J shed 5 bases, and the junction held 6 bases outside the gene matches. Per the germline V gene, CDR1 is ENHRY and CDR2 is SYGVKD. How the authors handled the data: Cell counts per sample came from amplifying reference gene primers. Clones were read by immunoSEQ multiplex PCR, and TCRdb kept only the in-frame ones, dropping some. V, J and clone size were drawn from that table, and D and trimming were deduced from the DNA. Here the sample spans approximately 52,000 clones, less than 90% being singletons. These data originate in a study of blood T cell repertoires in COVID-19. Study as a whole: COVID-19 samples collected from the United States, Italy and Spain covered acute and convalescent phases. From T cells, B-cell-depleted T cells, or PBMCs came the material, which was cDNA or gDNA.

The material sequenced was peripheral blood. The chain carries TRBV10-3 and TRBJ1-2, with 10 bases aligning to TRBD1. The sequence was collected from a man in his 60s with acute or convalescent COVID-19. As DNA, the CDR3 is TGTGCCATCAGGGGGTCGGACAGGGGGTATGGCTACACCTTC. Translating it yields CAIRGSDRGYGYTF.